This T cell receptor beta chain was observed in a study of blood T cell repertoires in COVID-19. Study at large: COVID-19 samples from acute and convalescent phases originated in the United States, Italy and Spain.

Germline V gene data show CDR1 as MGHRA and CDR2 as YSYEKL. The CDR3 consists of 14 residues. Between the trimmed V and J ends, which lost 3 bases and 4 bases, there was a span of 13 bases. How the authors handled the data: The authors estimated nucleated cell counts from reference gene primer amplification. TCRdb's table, derived via immunoSEQ multiplex PCR, lists solely in-frame clones and lacks some. From that table come the V and J calls and clone size; the DNA was used to work out D and trimming. Seen here are roughly 260,000 clones, approximately 86% observed once, and the top ten hold 4.9%. Material: peripheral blood. The chain carries TRBV4-1 and TRBJ2-7, with D perhaps TRBD1 (6 bases). This clonotype originated in an elderly woman with active or convalescent COVID-19. The CDR3: CASSHPGVKYEQYF. Here the CDR3 DNA reads TGCGCCAGCAGCCATCCAGGGGTAAAATACGAGCAGTACTTC.